This entry features one T cell receptor (beta chain) sequence. This clonotype showed up many times. What this receptor recognizes is not known. No much larger clonotype is one base removed from it; base qualities were not supplied. The data were taken from a study of T-cell reconstitution after alpha-beta-depleted transplantation in children (dated by TCRdb to about 2016). Notes on the research overall: Using TCR repertoire profiling, the study quantitatively followed how T-cell immune reconstitution unfolded in children after TCRalphabeta/CD19-depleted allogeneic hematopoietic cell transplantation.

The library was built by means of PCR. TCRdb records Illumina HiSeq 2500 as the sequencer. Molecular barcoding was employed in the preparation of TCR libraries, with unique molecular identifiers being used to normalize TCRbeta repertoire quantification. TCRdb ran its own pipeline on the public reads, namely fastp trimming at Q25 and MiXCR clone calling, and kept in-frame beta chains. Rows merge per CDR3 protein into single entries with the most common DNA and genes. In this sample the table shows about 50,000 distinct CDR3 sequences, more than 5% of which occur a single time. More than 30% of the sample comes from the top ten. Results the study describes overall, beyond this receptor: The apparently early recovery of alphabetaT-cell counts about two months after transplant reportedly depended on only several hundred rapidly expanded clones that came from non-depleted graft cells. In some patients, the high TCRbeta diversity seen at day 60 was put down to recipient T cells and intrathymic progenitors that had survived conditioning. Over the following months the frequencies of hyperexpanded clones went down, and after one year T-cell counts and TCRbeta diversity were mostly credited to newly produced T cells.

The germline V gene (reference sequence) gives CDR1 as DFQATT and CDR2 as SNEGSKA. The CDR3 starts with the cysteine, ends with the phenylalanine, and has 13 residues. Left in the record is the CDR3 DNA by itself, 39 bases read in frame from the first base. Ends trimmed: V by 6 bases, J by 8 bases; bases unmatched to a gene: 8. The time point label here, explained by the study, means: day 60 (about 2 months) after transplantation. According to the study, the label for this sample's treatment or condition signals: allogeneic hematopoietic cell transplantation with graft depleted of TCRalphabeta T cells and CD19 B cells. The transplant recipients were children given TCRalphabeta/CD19-depleted allogeneic hematopoietic cell grafts.

The specimen comprised PBMCs, mostly from graft donor cells, sampled 60 days after TCRalphabeta/CD19-depleted stem cell transplant. The receptor comes from a female patient between 2 and 15 years old who had a stem cell transplant for aplastic anemia, so the T cells may come from the graft donor. The chain links TRBV20-1 with TRBJ1-4, with 8 junctional bases fitting TRBD1. The CDR3 loop reads CSARTGGFEKLFF. The sequenced DNA is TGCAGTGCCCGAACAGGGGGATTCGAAAAACTGTTTTTT.